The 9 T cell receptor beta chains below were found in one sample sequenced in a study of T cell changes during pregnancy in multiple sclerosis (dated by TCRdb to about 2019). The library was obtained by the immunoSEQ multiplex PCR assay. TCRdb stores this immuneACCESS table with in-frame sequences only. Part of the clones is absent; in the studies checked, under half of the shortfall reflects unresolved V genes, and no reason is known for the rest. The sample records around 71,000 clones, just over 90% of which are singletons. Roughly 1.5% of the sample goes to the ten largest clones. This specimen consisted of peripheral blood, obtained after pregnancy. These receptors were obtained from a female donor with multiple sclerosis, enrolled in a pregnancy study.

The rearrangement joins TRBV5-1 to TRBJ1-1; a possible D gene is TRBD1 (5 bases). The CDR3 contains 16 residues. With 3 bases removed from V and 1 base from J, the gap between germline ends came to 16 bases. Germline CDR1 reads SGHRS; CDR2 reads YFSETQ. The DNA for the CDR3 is TGCGCCAGCAGCTCCGCCCCACGGGGGTCGAACACTGAAGCTTTCTTT. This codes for CASSSAPRGSNTEAFF.

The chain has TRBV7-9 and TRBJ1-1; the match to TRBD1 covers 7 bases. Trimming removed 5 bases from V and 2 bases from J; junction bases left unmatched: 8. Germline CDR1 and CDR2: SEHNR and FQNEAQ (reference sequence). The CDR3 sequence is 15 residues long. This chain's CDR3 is CASSPTGDLNTEAFF. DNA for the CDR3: TGTGCCAGCAGCCCCACAGGGGATTTAAACACTGAAGCTTTCTTT.

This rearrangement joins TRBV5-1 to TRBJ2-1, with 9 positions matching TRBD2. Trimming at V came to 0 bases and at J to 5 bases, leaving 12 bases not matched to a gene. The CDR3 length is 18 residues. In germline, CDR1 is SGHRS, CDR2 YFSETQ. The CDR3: CASSLVGGGVPINNEQFF. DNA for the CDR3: TGCGCCAGCAGCTTGGTAGGCGGGGGGGTGCCAATAAACAATGAGCAGTTCTTC.

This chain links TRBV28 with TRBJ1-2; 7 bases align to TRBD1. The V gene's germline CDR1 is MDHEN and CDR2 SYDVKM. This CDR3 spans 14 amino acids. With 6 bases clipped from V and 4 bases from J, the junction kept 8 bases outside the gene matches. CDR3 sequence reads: CASRTDRATYGYTF. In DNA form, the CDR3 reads TGTGCCAGCAGAACCGACAGGGCTACCTATGGCTACACCTTC.

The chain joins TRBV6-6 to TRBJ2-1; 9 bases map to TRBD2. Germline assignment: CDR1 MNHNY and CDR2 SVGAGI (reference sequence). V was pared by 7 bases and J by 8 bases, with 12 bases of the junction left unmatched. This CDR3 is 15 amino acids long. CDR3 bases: TGTGCCAGCACCCGTACCGGGACTAGCCGCCATGAGCAGTTCTTC. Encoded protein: CASTRTGTSRHEQFF.

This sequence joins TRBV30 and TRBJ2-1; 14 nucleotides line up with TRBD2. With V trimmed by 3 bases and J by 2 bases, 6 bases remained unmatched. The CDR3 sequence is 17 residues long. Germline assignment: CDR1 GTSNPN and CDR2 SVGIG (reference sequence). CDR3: CAWRTGTSGSTYNEQFF. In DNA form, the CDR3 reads TGTGCCTGGAGAACCGGGACTAGCGGGAGTACCTACAATGAGCAGTTCTTC.

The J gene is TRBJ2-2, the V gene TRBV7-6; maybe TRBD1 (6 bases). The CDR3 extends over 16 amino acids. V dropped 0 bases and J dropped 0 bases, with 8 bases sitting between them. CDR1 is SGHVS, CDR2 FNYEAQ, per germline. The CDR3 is CASSLAPGANTGELFF. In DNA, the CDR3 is TGTGCCAGCAGCTTAGCCCCAGGGGCGAACACCGGGGAGCTGTTTTTT.

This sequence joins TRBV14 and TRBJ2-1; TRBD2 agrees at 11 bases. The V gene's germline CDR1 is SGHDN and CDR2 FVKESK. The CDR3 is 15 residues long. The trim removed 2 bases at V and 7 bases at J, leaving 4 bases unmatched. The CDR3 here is CASSQLLAGGNEQFF. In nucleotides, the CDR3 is TGTGCCAGCAGCCAACTCCTAGCGGGAGGTAATGAGCAGTTCTTC.

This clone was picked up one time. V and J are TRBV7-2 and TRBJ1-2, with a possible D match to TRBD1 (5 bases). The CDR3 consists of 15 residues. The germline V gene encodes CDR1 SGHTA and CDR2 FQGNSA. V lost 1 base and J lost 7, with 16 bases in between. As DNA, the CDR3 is TGTGCCAGCAGCTTAGGTGTCGGGGGTTGGGGTGGCTACACCTTC. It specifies CASSLGVGGWGGYTF.